This passage covers 26 T cell receptor beta chains from one sample sequenced in a study of HIV-infected children after antiretroviral therapy interruption. The treatment here: PENTA 11 planned treatment interruption arm or continuous ART arm. A 3' RACE protocol on RNA, with unique molecular identifiers, produced the TCR library. TCRdb reprocessed the 3' RACE reads via MiXCR and lists one record per CDR3 protein. The data show approximately 89,000 distinct CDR3 sequences, roughly 6.7% seen once. Source: CD45RA+ CD4+ T cells from PBMCs, pooled from several time points, taken from a donor given antiretroviral therapy, either interrupted or continuous. Stated subset: naive CD4+ CD45RA+ CD45RO- T cells. The receptor source for this set is a pool of human donors with HIV.

The chain combines TRBV19 with TRBJ2-7; TRBD1 agrees at 9 bases. Germline assignment: CDR1 LNHDA and CDR2 SQIVND (reference sequence). V was clipped by 5 bases and J by 3 bases; unmatched bases: 8. CDR3 length equals 15 residues. CDR3 sequence reads: CASSSGGQGNYEQYF. CDR3 bases: TGTGCCAGTAGTTCGGGGGGACAGGGCAACTACGAGCAGTACTTC.

The chain is built from TRBV5-1 and TRBJ2-5; TRBD2 matches at 7 bases. Germline lookup yields CDR1 SGHRS and CDR2 YFSETQ. The CDR3 spans 14 residues. The J segment lost 2 bases and the V segment lost 1 base, leaving 2 bases of the junction unmatched. As DNA, the CDR3 is TGCGCCAGCAGCTTGAGCGGGGTGCAAGAGACCCAGTACTTC. Translating it yields CASSLSGVQETQYF.

There are many counts of this clonotype. This chain links TRBV27 with TRBJ1-2; TRBD1 matches at 7 bases. This CDR3 has 11 residues. Germline-derived CDR1 and CDR2 are MNHEY and SMNVEV (reference sequence). The V gene end was trimmed by 7 bases and the J gene end by 7 bases; junction bases not matched to a gene: 3. The CDR3 DNA sequence: TGTGCCAGCACAGGGGGAAGTGGCTACACCTTC. Its translation: CASTGGSGYTF.

V and J are TRBV12-3 or TRBV12-4 and TRBJ1-5; no reliable D call. This CDR3 has 14 residues. With 2 bases removed from V and 1 base from J, the gap between germline ends came to 6 bases. DNA for the CDR3: TGTGCCAGCAGTTTATTGGTCAGCAATCAGCCCCAGCATTTT. Translated, it gives CASSLLVSNQPQHF.

The table lists this clonotype with many counts. The CDR3 here is CASRLPPPNYGYTF. In DNA form, the CDR3 reads TGTGCCAGCAGATTACCACCTCCCAACTATGGCTACACCTTC. V is TRBV28 and J is TRBJ1-2; D gene uncertain. With 6 bases removed from V and 2 bases from J, the gap between germline ends came to 13 bases. Per the germline V gene, CDR1 is MDHEN and CDR2 is SYDVKM. The CDR3 covers 14 residues.

For this clonotype: A clone one base away is much larger, so this may be a read error. This chain links TRBV10-3 with TRBJ1-4, with 7 bases aligning to TRBD1. The length of the CDR3 is 13 residues. Per the germline V gene, CDR1 is ENHRY and CDR2 is SYGVKD. The ends lost 6 bases at V and 8 bases at J; junction bases unmatched: 6. CDR3 region: CAIRGQYREKLFF. DNA for the CDR3: TGTGCCATCAGGGGACAGTATCGGGAAAAACTGTTTTTT.

This clonotype was seen at least ten times. This chain joins TRBV6-5 and TRBJ2-7; D is possibly TRBD1 or TRBD2 (6 bases each). CDR1 and CDR2 (germline): MNHEY, SVGAGI. Trimming shortened V by 2 bases and J by 7 bases, and 12 bases separated the two germline ends. The CDR3 has 13 amino acids. CDR3 nucleotide sequence: TGTGCCAGCAGTTACGGGCAGGGGAGGGAGCAGTACTTC. Translation gives CASSYGQGREQYF.

This clonotype has ten or more counts. The chain carries TRBV12-3 or TRBV12-4 and TRBJ2-7, with 9 bases aligning to TRBD1. This CDR3 region has 14 residues. Unmatched junction bases numbered 13, after V lost 6 bases and J lost 10 bases. CDR3 residues: CASSNRGHMDEQYF. The CDR3 region has the DNA TGTGCCAGCAGCAACAGGGGGCACATGGATGAACAGTACTTC.

This clonotype occurred many times. The chain combines TRBV27 with TRBJ2-7; TRBD1 aligns across 7 bases. Germline trimming cut 5 bases from V and 0 bases from J; bases unmatched to any gene: 7. CDR3 size: 15 residues. The germline V gene has CDR1 MNHEY and CDR2 SMNVEV (reference sequence). CDR3 protein: CASSPRTGISYEQYF. The CDR3 bases are TGTGCCAGCAGTCCAAGGACAGGAATCTCCTACGAGCAGTACTTC.

The sample holds many counts of this clonotype. V and J are TRBV18 and TRBJ2-5; D is possibly TRBD1 (6 bases). Germline values: CDR1 KGHSH, CDR2 LQKENI. CDR3 size: 13 residues. V gave up 2 bases and J gave up 4 bases, with 8 bases separating them. CDR3: CASSPGGLETQYF. CDR3 nucleotides: TGTGCCAGCTCACCAGGGGGCCTAGAGACCCAGTACTTC.

There are many counts of this clonotype. V is TRBV6-1 and J is TRBJ2-7; TRBD2 aligns across 7 bases. Germline V gene sequence: CDR1 MNHNS, CDR2 SASEGT. The CDR3 covers 14 residues. With V trimmed by 8 bases and J by 3 bases, 10 bases remained unmatched. CDR3 bases: TGTGCCAGCCGGCCGACTAGCTCCTACTACGAGCAGTACTTC. Its translation is CASRPTSSYYEQYF.

This clonotype was detected ten times or more. V usage is TRBV12-3 or TRBV12-4 and J usage is TRBJ2-5, with a weak D call TRBD2 (5 bases). Trimming stripped 5 bases from V and 0 bases from J, with 22 bases between. The CDR3 is made up of 18 amino acids. For the CDR3, the DNA is TGTGCCAGCAGTCCCGGGGAACGAGCCGGATTACACCAAGAGACCCAGTACTTC. This encodes CASSPGERAGLHQETQYF.

This clonotype was seen ten or more times. The genes are TRBV29-1 and TRBJ2-3; D tentatively reads TRBD1 or TRBD2 (5 bases each). The CDR3 contains 11 residues. In germline, CDR1 is SQVTM, CDR2 ANQGSEA. With 7 bases removed from V and 12 bases from J, the gap between germline ends came to 17 bases. The CDR3 DNA is TGCAGCGGCAGGGACCAACTACGACAGTATTTT. Protein: CSGRDQLRQYF.

J is TRBJ2-2 and V is TRBV30; D gene uncertain. CDR3 length equals 12 residues. Deletions cut 3 bases from V and 7 bases from J, with 9 bases between. CDR1 and CDR2 from the germline V gene are GTSNPN and SVGIG (reference sequence). CDR3 DNA: TGTGCCTGGAGATCGGGCGTCGGGGAGCTGTTTTTT. Protein product: CAWRSGVGELFF.

This clonotype has at least ten counts. The rearrangement joins TRBV27 to TRBJ1-2; D may be TRBD1 (6 bases). Germline V lookup: CDR1 MNHEY, CDR2 SMNVEV (reference sequence). The CDR3 sequence is 16 residues long. V lost 4 bases to trimming and J lost 8 bases, with 23 bases between them. In DNA form, the CDR3 reads TGTGCCAGCAGTTATAACCCCGGACAGACGAGTTTCGGCTACACCTTC. It translates to CASSYNPGQTSFGYTF.

This clonotype was picked up many times. The chain recombines TRBV12-3 or TRBV12-4 with TRBJ1-1; possible D gene TRBD1, 6 bases. The V and J ends lost 6 bases and 4 bases respectively, with 15 bases between them. CDR3 length: 14 residues. CDR3 in amino acids: CASRNREVSTEAFF. In DNA, the CDR3 is TGTGCCAGCAGAAACAGGGAAGTGAGCACTGAAGCTTTCTTT.

This clonotype was seen at least ten times. The chain's CDR3 is CASSGTSMNTEAFF. The DNA for the CDR3 is TGTGCCAGCAGTGGGACATCTATGAACACTGAAGCTTTCTTT. This sequence joins TRBV6-6 and TRBJ1-1; the D gene is possibly TRBD1 (6 bases). From germline, CDR1 is MNHNY and CDR2 SVGAGI (reference sequence). This CDR3 is built from 14 residues. V was pared by 5 bases and J by 0 bases, with 10 bases between.

This chain links TRBV5-8 with TRBJ2-3, with 7 bases that match TRBD2. Looked up from germline, CDR1 is SGHTS and CDR2 is YDEGEE. The trim removed 0 bases at V and 0 bases at J, leaving 4 bases unmatched. This CDR3 contains 16 residues. CDR3 region: CASSLGQRGSTDTQYF. Here the CDR3 DNA reads TGTGCCAGCAGCTTGGGACAGCGGGGTAGCACAGATACGCAGTATTTT. Based on the CDR3 plus reference TRBV5-8 and TRBJ2-3, the full variable domain is EAGVTQSPTHLIKTRGQQATLRCSPISGHTSVYWYQQALGLGLQFLLWYDEGEERNRGNFPPRFSGRQFPNYSSELNVNALELEDSALYLCASSLGQRGSTDTQYFGPGTRLTVL.

This clonotype was picked up many times. The J gene is TRBJ1-6, the V gene TRBV4-1, with 10 positions matching TRBD1. Unmatched junction bases numbered 7, after V lost 4 bases and J lost 7 bases. The CDR3 extends over 16 amino acids. CDR1 is MGHRA and CDR2 is YSYEKL in the germline V gene. The CDR3 sequence: CASSLESDRGNSPLHF. The CDR3 bases are TGCGCCAGCAGCCTTGAGTCGGACAGGGGGAATTCACCCCTCCACTTT.

This clonotype was detected many times. V gene TRBV10-1 combines with J gene TRBJ2-7; 7 nucleotides agree with TRBD1. The CDR3 extends over 15 amino acids. CDR1 is WNHNN, CDR2 SYGVQD, per germline (reference sequence). Trimming took 5 bases from V and 3 from J; bases not matched to a gene: 10. The chain's CDR3 is CASSIHRGLGYEQYF. In nucleotides, the CDR3 is TGCGCCAGCAGTATCCACAGGGGTTTAGGCTACGAGCAGTACTTC.

In this sample, this clonotype turned up many times. V is TRBV3-1 and J is TRBJ1-5; D call uncertain. Per the germline V gene, CDR1 is LGHDT and CDR2 is YNNKEL (reference sequence). Trimming removed 0 bases at V and 1 base at J, with 4 bases between. The CDR3 sequence is 14 residues long. The CDR3 DNA sequence: TGTGCCAGCAGCCAAGACCGAAGCAATCAGCCCCAGCATTTT. Protein: CASSQDRSNQPQHF.

The chain links TRBV12-3 or TRBV12-4 to TRBJ2-7; D possibly corresponds to TRBD1 (5 bases). The CDR3 covers 16 residues. Between the trimmed V and J ends, which lost 2 bases and 3 bases, there was a span of 17 bases. The chain's CDR3 is CASSLLTGQSDYEQYF. The DNA for the CDR3 is TGTGCCAGCAGTTTACTGACCGGACAATCAGACTACGAGCAGTACTTC.

This clonotype was detected many times. The chain uses TRBV18 and TRBJ1-1; TRBD1 is a possible D gene (6 bases). This CDR3 region has 15 residues. Germline V gives CDR1 KGHSH, CDR2 LQKENI. V lost 3 bases to trimming and J lost 2 bases, with 13 bases between them. This chain's CDR3 is CASSPPGALNTEAFF. For the CDR3, the DNA is TGTGCCAGCTCACCTCCGGGGGCCCTTAACACTGAAGCTTTCTTT.

This clonotype came up many times. The chain combines TRBV10-3 with TRBJ1-5, with a possible D match to TRBD1 (5 bases). Germline values: CDR1 ENHRY, CDR2 SYGVKD. The CDR3 sequence is 15 residues long. Trimming took off 8 bases at V and 1 base at J, with 15 bases between the two ends. The CDR3 reads CAISSRGMSNQPQHF. The CDR3, as DNA: TGTGCCATCTCTTCCCGGGGGATGAGCAATCAGCCCCAGCATTTT.

About this clonotype: The junction shows a germline mismatch at one end, possibly a read error. The J gene is TRBJ2-5, the V gene TRBV16; TRBD1 might be the D (6 bases). The CDR3 runs 16 residues. CDR1 is KGHSY, CDR2 FQNENV, per germline. For the CDR3, the DNA is TGCGCCAGCAGCCAATGGACAGTGGGGTACCAAGAGACCCAGTACTTC. Translation: CASSQWTVGYQETQYF.

This clonotype has a handful of counts. The chain uses TRBV5-6 and TRBJ2-7, with 10 bases aligning to TRBD1. Unmatched junction bases numbered 5, after V lost 5 bases and J lost 0 bases. The CDR3 runs to 15 residues. Germline V gene data show CDR1 as SGHDT and CDR2 as YYEEEE. The CDR3 DNA sequence: TGTGCCAGCAGGATCCGGGACAGGGGCTCCTACGAGCAGTACTTC. It is translated as CASRIRDRGSYEQYF.